The 28 T cell receptor beta chains below come from one sample, sequenced in a study of CD8+ T cells in alopecia areata. The sequencing template was cDNA reverse transcribed from extracted RNA. Only in-frame clones appear in the TCRdb table, and some are missing; sequencing was by immunoSEQ multiplex PCR. The top ten hold about 1.2% of the sample, which has more than 200,000 clones, approximately 70% seen once. Treatment given: oral pan-JAK inhibitor, 5-10 mg twice daily. The sample here was CD4+ T cells sorted from blood, taken at week 44, from a patient treated with tofacitinib. Source of these receptors: a human donor with alopecia areata.

In nucleotides, the CDR3 is TGTGCCAGCAAACGGGACGGTCCGGTCAGCGCTTTCTTT. It codes for CASKRDGPVSAFF. The V call is TRBV2, the J call TRBJ1-1; the D gene is possibly TRBD1 (5 bases). V lost 7 bases and J lost 11, with 20 bases in between. The CDR3 runs to 13 residues. The germline CDR1 and CDR2 sequences are SNHLY and FYNNEI. Filled out from reference TRBV2 and TRBJ1-1, the complete variable domain reads EPEVTQTPSHQVTQMGQEVILRCVPISNHLYFYWYRQILGQKVEFLVSFYNNEISEKSEIFDDQFSVERPDGSNFTLKIRSTKLEDSAMYFCASKRDGPVSAFFGQGTRLTVV.

The V call is TRBV4-3, the J call TRBJ2-5; 8 nucleotides agree with TRBD2. This CDR3 region has 15 residues. In germline, CDR1 is LGHNA, CDR2 YSLEER. J gave up 2 bases and V 4 bases, and 6 bases lay outside the gene matches. CDR3 in DNA: TGCGCCAGCAGCCTGACTCGGGGGGGACAAGAGACCCAGTACTTC. Its protein is CASSLTRGGQETQYF.

In this sample, this clone turned up once. V usage is TRBV27 and J usage is TRBJ2-7; 7 bases are a match to TRBD1. V was clipped by 5 bases and J by 2 bases; unmatched bases: 6. There are 14 residues in the CDR3. CDR1 MNHEY and CDR2 SMNVEV come from the germline V gene (reference sequence). CDR3 sequence reads: CASSPRTGTYEQYF. The CDR3 DNA reads as TGTGCCAGCAGTCCCCGGACAGGAACCTACGAGCAGTACTTC.

This clone was detected only once. The chain joins TRBV5-6 to TRBJ2-1; D unresolved. Germline V lookup: CDR1 SGHDT, CDR2 YYEEEE. V was clipped by 2 bases and J by 11 bases, with 11 bases between them. The CDR3 is made up of 12 amino acids. CDR3 protein: CASSFPATQQFF. CDR3 DNA: TGTGCCAGCAGCTTCCCCGCGACTCAGCAGTTCTTC.

CDR3 region: CASSSPVQKNTEAFF. CDR3 nucleotides: TGTGCCAGCAGCTCTCCCGTTCAGAAGAACACTGAAGCTTTCTTT. The chain uses TRBV7-2 and TRBJ1-1; D is uncertain. The CDR3 is 15 amino acids. Trimming removed 4 bases at V and 1 base at J, with 13 bases between. Germline V gene data show CDR1 as SGHTA and CDR2 as FQGNSA.

Turning to this clone: Other DNA sequences from this sample encode an identical CDR3 as well. The J gene is TRBJ2-7, the V gene TRBV29-1; D gene uncertain. Trimming pared 4 bases from V and 1 base from J, leaving 11 bases between. CDR1 SQVTM and CDR2 ANQGSEA come from the germline V gene. CDR3 length equals 13 residues. The CDR3 here is CSVGSRLSYEQYF. The CDR3 bases are TGCAGCGTTGGCAGCAGGCTTTCCTACGAGCAGTACTTC.

This sequence joins TRBV7-8 and TRBJ1-5; 7 positions match TRBD1. CDR3 length equals 14 residues. Losses at the gene ends were 4 bases for V and 0 bases for J; bases not matched to a gene: 0. CDR1 is SGHVS and CDR2 is FQNEAQ in the germline V gene. The CDR3 spells CASSSGGSNQPQHF. The CDR3 nucleotides read TGTGCCAGCAGCTCAGGGGGTAGCAATCAGCCCCAGCATTTT.

The genes are TRBV2 and TRBJ2-1, with a weak D call TRBD2 (5 bases). Per germline, CDR1 SNHLY and CDR2 FYNNEI. The V end lost 1 base, the J end lost 7 bases, and 11 bases lay between the germline ends. The CDR3 totals 14 residues. CDR3 in amino acids: CASSEGRWRNEQFF. For the CDR3, the DNA is TGTGCCAGCAGTGAAGGGAGGTGGAGAAATGAGCAGTTCTTC. Full variable domain (rest looked up from reference TRBV2 and TRBJ2-1): EPEVTQTPSHQVTQMGQEVILRCVPISNHLYFYWYRQILGQKVEFLVSFYNNEISEKSEIFDDQFSVERPDGSNFTLKIRSTKLEDSAMYFCASSEGRWRNEQFFGPGTRLTVL.

This clone was counted only a few times. The gene calls are TRBV27 and TRBJ1-2; the match to TRBD1 covers 7 bases. This CDR3 contains 13 residues. Germline V gives CDR1 MNHEY, CDR2 SMNVEV (reference sequence). V lost 0 bases, J lost 6 bases, and 1 base stayed unmatched. Written as DNA, the CDR3 is TGTGCCAGCAGTTTATCAGGGGGCCATGGCTACACCTTC. Amino acid sequence: CASSLSGGHGYTF.

The chain is built from TRBV4-3 and TRBJ1-2; a possible D gene is TRBD1 (5 bases). CDR3 length equals 14 residues. Germline lookup yields CDR1 LGHNA and CDR2 YSLEER. Trimming removed 0 bases from V and 8 bases from J, with 13 bases in between. In DNA, the CDR3 is TGCGCCAGCAGCCAAGATCTAGGGGATTCGGGCTACACCTTC. Translation: CASSQDLGDSGYTF.

This clone was counted a single time. The rearrangement joins TRBV25-1 to TRBJ2-5; TRBD1 or TRBD2 may be the D gene (5 bases each). Germline loops: CDR1 MGHDK, CDR2 SYGVNS. Deletions cut 2 bases from V and 5 bases from J, with 21 bases between. The CDR3 consists of 17 residues. CDR3 bases: TGTGCCAGCAGTGAAGGCCGAGGGGCCCGGGGTTTGGAGACCCAGTACTTC. It encodes CASSEGRGARGLETQYF.

The V gene is TRBV29-1, the J gene TRBJ1-1; 9 bases line up with TRBD1. The V segment lost 3 bases and the J segment 3 bases; nucleotides outside the gene matches: 11. This CDR3 comprises 16 residues. CDR1 is SQVTM and CDR2 is ANQGSEA in the germline V gene. Written as DNA, the CDR3 is TGCAGCGTTGAGGACCGGACAGGGGTTGGTTACACTGAAGCTTTCTTT. Translation gives CSVEDRTGVGYTEAFF.

The chain links TRBV7-2 to TRBJ1-6, with D possibly being TRBD1 (6 bases). Germline V lookup: CDR1 SGHTA, CDR2 FQGNSA. The CDR3 is 14 amino acids. V lost 5 bases to trimming and J lost 10 bases, with 15 bases between them. The CDR3 loop is CASSVNRVESPLHF. CDR3 nucleotides: TGTGCCAGCAGCGTTAACAGGGTGGAGTCACCCCTCCACTTT.

The chain links TRBV30 to TRBJ2-3, with TRBD2 matching over 8 bases. J gave up 4 bases and V 1 base, and 1 base lay outside the gene matches. CDR1 is GTSNPN, CDR2 SVGIG, per germline (reference sequence). The length of the CDR3 is 13 residues. The CDR3 bases are TGTGCCTGGAGTGCGGGACTAGCAGATACGCAGTATTTT. Its translation is CAWSAGLADTQYF.

This chain connects TRBV7-8 to TRBJ1-1, with D perhaps TRBD1 (5 bases). The germline gives CDR1 SGHVS, CDR2 FQNEAQ. Trimming pared 3 bases from V and 1 base from J, leaving 24 bases between. The CDR3 length is 19 residues. The CDR3 region is CASSFRANPSGSTNTEAFF. CDR3 DNA: TGTGCCAGCAGCTTTCGGGCGAATCCCTCAGGGTCCACGAACACTGAAGCTTTCTTT.

The chain links TRBV6-1 to TRBJ1-5; no reliable D call. The CDR3 sequence is 14 residues long. The germline V gene encodes CDR1 MNHNS and CDR2 SASEGT. V was pared by 0 bases and J by 4 bases, with 7 bases between. The CDR3 nucleotides read TGTGCCAGCAGTGAAGCGCTAGGGAATCAGCCCCAGCATTTT. It yields the protein CASSEALGNQPQHF.

V usage is TRBV19 and J usage is TRBJ2-2; D may be TRBD2 (5 bases). Trimming removed 7 bases from V and 5 bases from J, with 14 bases in between. In germline, CDR1 is LNHDA, CDR2 SQIVND (reference sequence). The CDR3 contains 14 residues. Written as DNA, the CDR3 is TGTGCCAGTACCCGGACTGGAGGAACCGGGGAGCTGTTTTTT. This encodes CASTRTGGTGELFF. The full variable domain, rest sourced from reference TRBV19 and TRBJ2-2, is DGGITQSPKYLFRKEGQNVTLSCEQNLNHDAMYWYRQDPGQGLRLIYYSQIVNDFQKGDIAEGYSVSREKKESFPLTVTSAQKNPTAFYLCASTRTGGTGELFFGEGSRLTVL.

Notes on this clone: Other DNA sequences within the sample encode an identical CDR3. The V gene is TRBV15, the J gene TRBJ2-2; D not resolved. The CDR3 totals 13 residues. Between the trimmed V and J ends, which lost 0 bases and 6 bases, there was a span of 5 bases. Per germline, CDR1 LNHNV and CDR2 YYDKDF (reference sequence). CDR3 nucleotides: TGTGCCACCAGCAGAGATCTTGCCGGGGAGCTGTTTTTT. It encodes CATSRDLAGELFF.

The V call is TRBV2, the J call TRBJ2-3; no reliable D call. CDR1 SNHLY and CDR2 FYNNEI come from the germline V gene. The germline V and J ends were trimmed by 5 bases and 0 bases, with 12 bases remaining between them. The CDR3 consists of 15 residues. The CDR3 nucleotides read TGTGCCAGCAGTAAAGAAAGATCTAGCACAGATACGCAGTATTTT. It yields the protein CASSKERSSTDTQYF.

This chain uses TRBV29-1 with TRBJ2-5; D may be TRBD2 (7 bases). The CDR3 length is 12 residues. The germline V gene has CDR1 SQVTM and CDR2 ANQGSEA. The V end was cut by 7 bases, the J end by 5 bases, with 14 bases between. CDR3 sequence reads: CSAGGGAETQYF. DNA for the CDR3: TGCAGCGCCGGTGGGGGGGCGGAGACCCAGTACTTC.

The rearrangement joins TRBV5-1 to TRBJ1-4; no reliable D call. The CDR3 runs 15 residues. V was pared by 1 base and J by 0 bases, with 7 bases between. The germline CDR1 and CDR2 sequences are SGHRS and YFSETQ. The CDR3 DNA follows: TGCGCCAGCAGCTTGAATCGCGCAACTAATGAAAAACTGTTTTTT. This encodes CASSLNRATNEKLFF.

The chain couples TRBV5-6 to TRBJ2-3; tentatively, D is TRBD2 (6 bases). The germline gives CDR1 SGHDT, CDR2 YYEEEE. The V and J ends lost 1 base and 3 bases respectively, with 9 bases between them. The CDR3 is 14 residues long. CDR3 nucleotides: TGTGCCAGCAGCTTGTCTAGCGAAACAGATACGCAGTATTTT. Translation: CASSLSSETDTQYF.

The table lists this clone with a few counts. The rearrangement links TRBV5-6 to TRBJ2-5, with 7 nucleotides matching TRBD1. V was clipped by 0 bases and J by 5 bases; unmatched bases: 10. CDR3 length: 16 residues. Germline V CDR1 and CDR2: SGHDT, YYEEEE. The CDR3 loop is CASSLGGQRSRETQYF. In DNA, the CDR3 is TGTGCCAGCAGCTTGGGGGGACAGCGGTCCCGGGAGACCCAGTACTTC.

Regarding this clone: This same CDR3 is encoded by further DNA sequences in the sample. This chain connects TRBV4-3 to TRBJ1-5; D not certain. The CDR3 runs to 13 residues. V lost 0 bases to trimming and J lost 2 bases, with 2 bases between them. Germline V lookup: CDR1 LGHNA, CDR2 YSLEER. The CDR3 sequence is CASSQERNQPQHF. The CDR3 DNA reads as TGCGCCAGCAGCCAAGAGCGCAATCAGCCCCAGCATTTT.

This chain links TRBV29-1 with TRBJ1-1; D remains unclear. Trimming removed 1 base at V and 3 bases at J, with 9 bases between. The germline CDR1 and CDR2 sequences are SQVTM and ANQGSEA. The CDR3 has 13 residues. CDR3 amino acids: CSVEGRVHTEAFF. DNA of the CDR3: TGCAGCGTTGAAGGGCGAGTTCACACTGAAGCTTTCTTT. The full variable domain, with the rest looked up from reference TRBV29-1 and TRBJ1-1, is SAVISQKPSRDICQRGTSLTIQCQVDSQVTMMFWYRQQPGQSLTLIATANQGSEATYESGFVIDKFPISRPNLTFSTLTVSNMSPEDSSIYLCSVEGRVHTEAFFGQGTRLTVV.

V is TRBV29-1 and J is TRBJ1-1; maybe TRBD1 (6 bases). This CDR3 is built from 12 residues. V lost 8 bases and J 6 bases, leaving 16 bases between the germline ends. Germline assignment: CDR1 SQVTM and CDR2 ANQGSEA. The CDR3 reads CSPRGQLSEAFF. The CDR3 bases are TGCAGCCCCCGGGGGCAACTTTCTGAAGCTTTCTTT.

This clone has just a few counts. The chain carries TRBV28 and TRBJ1-6; 7 positions match TRBD1. This CDR3 region has 15 residues. Germline V gene lookup returns CDR1 MDHEN and CDR2 SYDVKM. The J segment lost 5 bases and the V segment lost 7 bases, leaving 8 bases of the junction unmatched. The CDR3 DNA follows: TGTGCCAGCACCAAGGACAGGATAAATAATTCACCCCTCCACTTT. It specifies CASTKDRINNSPLHF.

This rearrangement joins TRBV7-6 to TRBJ2-5; D gene uncertain. This CDR3 has 15 amino acids. The V and J ends lost 1 base and 1 base respectively, with 10 bases between them. Germline CDR1 reads SGHVS; CDR2 reads FNYEAQ. This CDR3 is CASSLVGQSQETQYF. In DNA form, the CDR3 reads TGTGCCAGCAGCTTAGTCGGCCAGAGCCAAGAGACCCAGTACTTC.